This T cell receptor beta chain was obtained from a study of CD8 T cells in ankylosing spondylitis. General observations from the study: CD8+ cells made up the disease-linked clones, which were relatively rare in peripheral blood. It was reported that disease-linked clones were significantly enriched in matched ankylosing spondylitis synovial fluid.

The CDR3 has 15 residues. Trimming at V came to 3 bases and at J to 6 bases, leaving 13 bases not matched to a gene. Germline CDR1 is DFQATT and CDR2 is SNEGSKA (reference sequence). TCRdb passed the 5' RACE reads through MiXCR, listing each CDR3 protein once. The sample holds over 100,000 distinct CDR3 sequences, roughly an eighth seen once. There are many counts of this clonotype. Its specificity is not known. Sequencing was carried out using blood, either unsorted or a sorted T cell fraction (not recorded which). The rearrangement links TRBV20-1 to TRBJ1-1; 7 bases agree with TRBD1. The sequence was obtained from a female donor with ankylosing spondylitis or in good health (not recorded which). The CDR3 nucleotides read TGCAGTGCTAGGGGTGGCGGACAGGTGCCATCTGAAGCTTTCTTT. As protein: CSARGGGQVPSEAFF.